This T cell receptor beta chain came from a study of identical twins. Trimming pared 0 bases from V and 2 bases from J, leaving 15 bases between. The CDR3 runs 16 residues. The germline V gene has CDR1 SGDLS and CDR2 YYNGEE. In the case of this clonotype: Its target is not known.

TCRdb re-analysed the 5' RACE reads in MiXCR, keeping a single row per CDR3 protein. The sample contains about 260,000 distinct CDR3 sequences, around 7% of which appear only once. General observations from the study: Researchers reported excess low generation probability among twin-shared out-of-frame alpha sequences. Sharing of beta out-of-frame sequences by twins showed a weaker excess. Analyses of zero insertions could be partly confounded by invariant MAIT and iNKT cells.

This sample also belongs to another study, concerning yellow fever vaccine responses in identical twins.

The source is a woman aged 18 to 35 in good health. V gene TRBV9 combines with J gene TRBJ2-7; D assignment may be TRBD1 or TRBD2 (5 bases each). The sample consisted of memory (CD45RO+) T cells sorted from blood. The CDR3 sequence: CASSVGWGRVPYEQYF. CDR3 sequence (DNA): TGTGCCAGCAGCGTAGGGTGGGGACGGGTACCCTACGAGCAGTACTTC.